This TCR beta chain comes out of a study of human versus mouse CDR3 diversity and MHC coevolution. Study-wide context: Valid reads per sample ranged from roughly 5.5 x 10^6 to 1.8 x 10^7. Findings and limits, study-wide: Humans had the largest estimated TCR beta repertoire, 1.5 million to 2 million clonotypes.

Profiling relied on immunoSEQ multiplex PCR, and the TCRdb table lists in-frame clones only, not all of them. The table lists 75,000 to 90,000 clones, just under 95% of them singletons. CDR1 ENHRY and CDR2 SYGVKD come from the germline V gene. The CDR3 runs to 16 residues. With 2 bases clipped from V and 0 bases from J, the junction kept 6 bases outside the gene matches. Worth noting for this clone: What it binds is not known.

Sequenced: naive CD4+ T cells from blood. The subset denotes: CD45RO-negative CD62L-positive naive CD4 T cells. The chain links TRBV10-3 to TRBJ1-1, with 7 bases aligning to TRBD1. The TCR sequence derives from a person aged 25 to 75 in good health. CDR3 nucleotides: TGTGCCATCAGTGAGAGACAGGGAGGAATGAACACTGAAGCTTTCTTT. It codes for CAISERQGGMNTEAFF.